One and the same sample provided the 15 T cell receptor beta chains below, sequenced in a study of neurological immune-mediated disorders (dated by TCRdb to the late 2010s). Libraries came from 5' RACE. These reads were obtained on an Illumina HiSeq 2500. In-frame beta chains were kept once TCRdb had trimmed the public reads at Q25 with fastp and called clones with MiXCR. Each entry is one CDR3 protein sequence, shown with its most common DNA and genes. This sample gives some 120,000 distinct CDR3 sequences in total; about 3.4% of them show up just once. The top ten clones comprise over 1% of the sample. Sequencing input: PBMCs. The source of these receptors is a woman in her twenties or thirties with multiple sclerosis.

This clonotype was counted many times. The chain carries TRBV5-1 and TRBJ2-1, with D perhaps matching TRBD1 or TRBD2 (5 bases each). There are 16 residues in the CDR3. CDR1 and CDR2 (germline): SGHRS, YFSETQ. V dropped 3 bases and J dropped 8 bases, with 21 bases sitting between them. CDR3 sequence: CASSSSGTLPIDEQFF. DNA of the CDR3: TGCGCCAGCAGCTCTTCCGGGACGCTGCCTATCGATGAGCAGTTCTTC.

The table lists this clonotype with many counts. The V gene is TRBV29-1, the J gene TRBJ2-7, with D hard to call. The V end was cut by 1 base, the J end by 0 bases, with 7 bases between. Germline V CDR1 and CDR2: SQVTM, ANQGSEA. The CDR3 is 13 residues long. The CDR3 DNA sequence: TGCAGCGTTGAAGGGGGTAACTCCTACGAGCAGTACTTC. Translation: CSVEGGNSYEQYF.

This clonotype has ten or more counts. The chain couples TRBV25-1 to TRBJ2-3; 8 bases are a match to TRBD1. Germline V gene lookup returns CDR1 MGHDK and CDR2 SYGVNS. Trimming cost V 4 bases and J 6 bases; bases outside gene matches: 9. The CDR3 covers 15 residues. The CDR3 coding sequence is TGTGCCAGCAGTGGGGACAGGTCGTTAATGGATACGCAGTATTTT. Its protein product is CASSGDRSLMDTQYF.

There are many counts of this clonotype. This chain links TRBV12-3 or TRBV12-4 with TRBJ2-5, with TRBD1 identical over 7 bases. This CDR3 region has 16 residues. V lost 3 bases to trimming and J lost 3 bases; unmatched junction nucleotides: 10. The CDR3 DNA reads TGTGCCAGCAGTTTTTTTGCCCCGGGACAGAAAGAGACCCAGTACTTC. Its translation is CASSFFAPGQKETQYF.

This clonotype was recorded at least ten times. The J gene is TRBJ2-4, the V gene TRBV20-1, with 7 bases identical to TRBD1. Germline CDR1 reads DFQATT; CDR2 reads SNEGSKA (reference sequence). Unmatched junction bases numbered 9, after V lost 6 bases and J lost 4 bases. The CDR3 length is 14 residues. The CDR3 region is CSAATGIKKNIQYF. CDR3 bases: TGCAGTGCCGCGACAGGGATTAAGAAAAACATTCAGTACTTC.

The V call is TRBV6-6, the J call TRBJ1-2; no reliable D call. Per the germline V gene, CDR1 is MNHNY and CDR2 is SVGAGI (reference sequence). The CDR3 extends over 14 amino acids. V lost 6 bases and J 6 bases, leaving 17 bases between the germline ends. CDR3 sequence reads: CASSPDLSGHGYTF. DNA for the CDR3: TGTGCCAGCAGCCCCGATCTGAGTGGCCATGGCTACACCTTC.

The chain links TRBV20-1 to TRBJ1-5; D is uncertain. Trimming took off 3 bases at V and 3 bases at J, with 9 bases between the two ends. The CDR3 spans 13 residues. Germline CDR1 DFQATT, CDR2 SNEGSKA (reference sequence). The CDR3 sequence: CSARWRDNQPQHF. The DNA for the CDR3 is TGCAGTGCTAGGTGGAGGGACAATCAGCCCCAGCATTTT.

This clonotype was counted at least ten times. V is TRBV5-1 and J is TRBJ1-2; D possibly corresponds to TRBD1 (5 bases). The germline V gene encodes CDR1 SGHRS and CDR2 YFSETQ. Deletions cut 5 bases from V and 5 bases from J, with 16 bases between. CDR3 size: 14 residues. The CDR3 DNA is TGCGCCAGCAGTTGGAACTCTGGACAATATGGCTACACCTTC. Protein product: CASSWNSGQYGYTF.

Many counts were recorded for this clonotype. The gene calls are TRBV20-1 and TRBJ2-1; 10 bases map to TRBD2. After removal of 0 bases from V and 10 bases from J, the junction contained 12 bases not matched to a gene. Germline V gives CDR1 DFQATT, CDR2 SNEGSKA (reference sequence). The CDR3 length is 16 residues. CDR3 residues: CSARDLLAGDPGEQFF. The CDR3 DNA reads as TGCAGTGCTAGAGATCTGCTAGCGGGAGATCCGGGGGAGCAGTTCTTC.

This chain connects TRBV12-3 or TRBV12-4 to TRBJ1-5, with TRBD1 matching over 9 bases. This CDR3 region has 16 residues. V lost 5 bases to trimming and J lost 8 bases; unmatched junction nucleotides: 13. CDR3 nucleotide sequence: TGTGCCAGCAGTCTAGAACCGGGACAGGGTGGTGAGCCCCAGCATTTT. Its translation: CASSLEPGQGGEPQHF.

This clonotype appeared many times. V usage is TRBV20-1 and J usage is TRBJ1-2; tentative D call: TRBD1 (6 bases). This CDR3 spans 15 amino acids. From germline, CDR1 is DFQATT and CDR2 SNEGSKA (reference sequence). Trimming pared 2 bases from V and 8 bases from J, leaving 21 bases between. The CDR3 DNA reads TGCAGTGCTAGACCCCGGGGGGCAGGGGCTGGAGGCTACACCTTC. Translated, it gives CSARPRGAGAGGYTF.

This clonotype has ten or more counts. CDR3 sequence: CSARGGAGNEKLFF. The CDR3 nucleotides are TGCAGTGCTAGAGGTGGGGCAGGGAACGAAAAACTGTTTTTT. The chain uses TRBV20-1 and TRBJ1-4, with D maybe TRBD1 (5 bases). The length of the CDR3 is 14 residues. CDR1 and CDR2 (germline): DFQATT, SNEGSKA (reference sequence). Trimming left V 1 base short and J 8 bases short, with 14 bases between.

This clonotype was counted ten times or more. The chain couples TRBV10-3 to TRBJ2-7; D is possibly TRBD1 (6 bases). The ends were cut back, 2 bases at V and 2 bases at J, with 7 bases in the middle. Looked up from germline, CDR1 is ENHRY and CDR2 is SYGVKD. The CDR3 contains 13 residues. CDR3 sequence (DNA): TGTGCCATCAGTGAGACAGGGACCTACGAGCAGTACTTC. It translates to CAISETGTYEQYF.

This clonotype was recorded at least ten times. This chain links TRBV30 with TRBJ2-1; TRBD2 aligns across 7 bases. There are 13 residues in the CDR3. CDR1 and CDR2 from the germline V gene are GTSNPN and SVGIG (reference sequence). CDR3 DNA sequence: TGTGCTAGGGGCGGGGGCTCCTACAATGAGCAGTTCTTC. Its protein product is CARGGGSYNEQFF.

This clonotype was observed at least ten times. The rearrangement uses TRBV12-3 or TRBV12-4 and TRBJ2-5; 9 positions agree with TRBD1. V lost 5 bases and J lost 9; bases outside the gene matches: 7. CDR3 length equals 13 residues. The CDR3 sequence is CASSPQGARSQYF. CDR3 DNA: TGTGCCAGCAGTCCACAGGGGGCCCGCTCCCAGTACTTC.